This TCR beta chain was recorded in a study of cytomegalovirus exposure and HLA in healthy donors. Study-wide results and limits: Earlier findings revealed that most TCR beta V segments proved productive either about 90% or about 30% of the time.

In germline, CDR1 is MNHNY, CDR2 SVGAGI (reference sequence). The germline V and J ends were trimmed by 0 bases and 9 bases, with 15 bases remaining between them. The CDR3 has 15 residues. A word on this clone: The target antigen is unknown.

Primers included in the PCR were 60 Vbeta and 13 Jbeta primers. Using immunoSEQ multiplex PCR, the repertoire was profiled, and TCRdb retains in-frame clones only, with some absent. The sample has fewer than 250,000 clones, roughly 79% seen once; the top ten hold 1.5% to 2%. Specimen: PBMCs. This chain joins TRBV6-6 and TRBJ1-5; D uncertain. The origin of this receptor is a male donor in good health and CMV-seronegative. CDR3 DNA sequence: TGTGCCAGCAGTTACTCTCGGCAGGCGAATGTGCCCCAGCATTTT. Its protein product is CASSYSRQANVPQHF.